A selection of T cell receptor beta chains follows, all from one sample in a study of blood T cell repertoires in COVID-19. The method was immunoSEQ multiplex PCR; TCRdb's version includes in-frame clones alone and lacks a portion of them. The sample yields around 150,000 clones, approximately 88% seen once. Material for sequencing was peripheral blood. All receptors derive from a man between 65 and 85 years old with acute or convalescent COVID-19. Each CDR3 is given with its conserved first and last residue. Each record gives: J gene, V gene, D gene, clone size, CDR3 DNA, CDR3 protein. The D gene is left open where the match is weak. Some rows have no size entry. The others give once, few or many, or a class for an expanded clone.

J gene: TRBJ2-2; V gene: TRBV18; D gene: NA; clone size: NA; CDR3 DNA: TGTGCCAGCTCACGCGGTGACTCCGGGGAGCTGTTTTTT; CDR3 protein: CASSRGDSGELFF
J gene: TRBJ2-3; V gene: TRBV28; D gene: NA; clone size: NA; CDR3 DNA: TGTGCCAGCAGTTTACCCCCCCAAGATACGCAGTATTTT; CDR3 protein: CASSLPPQDTQYF
J gene: TRBJ1-2; V gene: TRBV5-1; D gene: NA; clone size: NA; CDR3 DNA: TGCGCCAGCAGCTTGCTACAGGCCGAGACTGGCTACACCTTC; CDR3 protein: CASSLLQAETGYTF
J gene: TRBJ1-6; V gene: TRBV7-8; D gene: TRBD1; clone size: once; CDR3 DNA: TGTGCCAGCAGTTTAAAACGGGACAGGAATTCACCCCTCCACTTT; CDR3 protein: CASSLKRDRNSPLHF
J gene: TRBJ2-3; V gene: TRBV2; D gene: NA; clone size: NA; CDR3 DNA: TGTGCCAGCAGTGCGGACAACCCCGGCACAGATACGCAGTATTTT; CDR3 protein: CASSADNPGTDTQYF
J gene: TRBJ2-5; V gene: TRBV19; D gene: NA; clone size: NA; CDR3 DNA: TGTGCCAGTAGTCCCAGGTACCAAGAGACCCAGTACTTC; CDR3 protein: CASSPRYQETQYF
J gene: TRBJ1-6; V gene: TRBV27; D gene: TRBD1; clone size: few; CDR3 DNA: TGTGCCAGCAGTGGACAGGGTATGGCACCCCTCCACTTT; CDR3 protein: CASSGQGMAPLHF
J gene: TRBJ2-2; V gene: TRBV12-3/TRBV12-4; D gene: NA; clone size: NA; CDR3 DNA: TGTGCCAGCAGCCCCCAAGCGGCCGGGGAGCTGTTTTTT; CDR3 protein: CASSPQAAGELFF
J gene: TRBJ1-5; V gene: TRBV5-6; D gene: TRBD1; clone size: NA; CDR3 DNA: TGTGCCAGCAGCTGGGGGACAGGGAGTTCCGATCAGCCCCAGCATTTT; CDR3 protein: CASSWGTGSSDQPQHF
J gene: TRBJ2-2; V gene: TRBV6-5; D gene: NA; clone size: NA; CDR3 DNA: TGTGCCAGCAGTTACTTGGCAGACTCATCCGGGGAGCTGTTTTTT; CDR3 protein: CASSYLADSSGELFF
J gene: TRBJ2-1; V gene: TRBV3-1/TRBV3-2; D gene: NA; clone size: NA; CDR3 DNA: TGTGCCAGCAGCCAAGAGTTAGCCAACTACAATGAGCAGTTCTTC; CDR3 protein: CASSQELANYNEQFF
J gene: TRBJ1-6; V gene: TRBV11-2; D gene: NA; clone size: NA; CDR3 DNA: TGTGCCAGCAGCTTAGATCGAACAGGGCAGGGTTCCTATAATTCACCCCTCCACTTT; CDR3 protein: CASSLDRTGQGSYNSPLHF
J gene: TRBJ2-7; V gene: TRBV7-9; D gene: TRBD2; clone size: NA; CDR3 DNA: TGTGCCAGCAGCTTTGCGACAGCGGGGGTTTACGAGCAGTACTTC; CDR3 protein: CASSFATAGVYEQYF
J gene: TRBJ1-1; V gene: TRBV6-5; D gene: NA; clone size: few; CDR3 DNA: TGTGCCAGCACTTGGGGGGGCCCGAACACTGAAGCTTTCTTT; CDR3 protein: CASTWGGPNTEAFF